This T cell receptor beta chain originates from a study of blood T cell repertoires in COVID-19. Study-level background: In each case, the material was cDNA or gDNA derived from T cells, B-cell-depleted T cells, or PBMCs.

A Seattle source enrolled patients during active infection and followed them longitudinally. Original methodology: Researchers report that nucleated cell counts were estimated from reference gene primer amplification. Here immunoSEQ multiplex PCR was the method, and the copy in TCRdb shows in-frame clones only, minus some. V and J calls and clone size are given by that table; D and trimming were obtained from the DNA. Of fewer than 300,000 clones listed, 80% to 90% are singletons. The CDR3 runs to 13 residues. Trimming took 6 bases from V and 7 from J, leaving 10 bases between them. CDR1 and CDR2 (germline): LGHDT, YNNKEL (reference sequence). This clone occurred once.

The chain uses TRBV3-1 (or the pseudogene TRBV3-2) and TRBJ1-6; unclear D gene. What was sequenced was peripheral blood. This sequence was found in a woman in her forties or fifties with COVID-19, enrolled during active disease. The CDR3 DNA reads TGTGCCAGCAGACTAGGCGGGAATTCACCCCTCCACTTT. The encoded protein is CASRLGGNSPLHF.